This T cell receptor beta chain was captured by sequencing in a study of blood T cell repertoires in COVID-19. The overall study: Specimens from acute and convalescent COVID-19 originated in the United States, Italy and Spain.

This table comes from immunoSEQ multiplex PCR, and its TCRdb copy is limited to in-frame clones, with some not included. The table shows under 250,000 clones, with just under 85% occurring only once. The sample was peripheral blood. This TCR was recovered from a woman in her forties or fifties with active or convalescent COVID-19.

CDR3 amino acids: CASSPAGSTGELFF. The DNA for the CDR3 is TGTGCCAGCAGTCCGGCAGGGTCAACCGGGGAGCTGTTTTTT. The chain couples TRBV2 to TRBJ2-2, with D perhaps matching TRBD1 (5 bases). From germline, CDR1 is SNHLY and CDR2 FYNNEI. CDR3 length: 14 residues. V gave up 5 bases and J gave up 5 bases, with 12 bases separating them.